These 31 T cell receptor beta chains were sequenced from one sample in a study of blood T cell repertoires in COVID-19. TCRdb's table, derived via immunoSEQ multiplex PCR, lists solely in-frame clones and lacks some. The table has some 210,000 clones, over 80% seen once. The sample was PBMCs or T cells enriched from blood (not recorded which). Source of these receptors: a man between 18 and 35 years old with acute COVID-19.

The CDR3 bases are TGTGCCAGCAGTAGACAGGGGGGGGCCTACGAGCAGTACTTC. Its translation is CASSRQGGAYEQYF. The rearrangement uses TRBV25-1 and TRBJ2-7; 9 bases line up with TRBD1. This CDR3 spans 14 amino acids. CDR1 MGHDK and CDR2 SYGVNS come from the germline V gene. The trim removed 5 bases at V and 2 bases at J, leaving 4 bases unmatched.

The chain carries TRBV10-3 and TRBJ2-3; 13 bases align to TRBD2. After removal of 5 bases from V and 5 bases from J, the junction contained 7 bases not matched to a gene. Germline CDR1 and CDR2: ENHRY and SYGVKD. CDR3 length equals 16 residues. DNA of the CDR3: TGTGCCATCAGTCCCCAGGGACTAGCGGGACGAGATACGCAGTATTTT. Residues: CAISPQGLAGRDTQYF.

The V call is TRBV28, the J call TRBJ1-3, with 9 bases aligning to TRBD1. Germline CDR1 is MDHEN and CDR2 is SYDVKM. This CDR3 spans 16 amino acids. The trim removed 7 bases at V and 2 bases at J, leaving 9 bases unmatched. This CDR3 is CASNHLRTGAGNTIYF. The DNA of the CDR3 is TGTGCCAGCAACCATCTTAGGACAGGGGCTGGAAACACCATATATTTT. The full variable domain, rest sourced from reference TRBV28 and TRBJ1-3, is DVKVTQSSRYLVKRTGEKVFLECVQDMDHENMFWYRQDPGLGLRLIYFSYDVKMKEKGDIPEGYSVSREKKERFSLILESASTNQTSMYLCASNHLRTGAGNTIYFGEGSWLTVV.

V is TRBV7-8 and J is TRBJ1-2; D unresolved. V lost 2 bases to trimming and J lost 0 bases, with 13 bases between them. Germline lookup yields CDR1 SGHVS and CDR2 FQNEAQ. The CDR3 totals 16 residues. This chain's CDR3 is CASSLSTSNPNYGYTF. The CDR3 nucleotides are TGTGCCAGCAGCTTAAGCACCTCAAACCCTAACTATGGCTACACCTTC.

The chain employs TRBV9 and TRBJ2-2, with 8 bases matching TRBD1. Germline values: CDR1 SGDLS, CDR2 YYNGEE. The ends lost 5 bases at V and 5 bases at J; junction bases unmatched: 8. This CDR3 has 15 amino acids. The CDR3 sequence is CASRGDRGGTGELFF. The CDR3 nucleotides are TGTGCCAGCAGGGGCGACAGGGGTGGGACCGGGGAGCTGTTTTTT.

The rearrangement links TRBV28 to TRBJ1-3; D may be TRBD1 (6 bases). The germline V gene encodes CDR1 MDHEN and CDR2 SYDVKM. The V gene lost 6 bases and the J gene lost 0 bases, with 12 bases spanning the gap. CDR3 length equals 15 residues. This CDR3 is CASRTGTFSGNTIYF. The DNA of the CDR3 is TGTGCCAGCAGGACAGGCACTTTCTCTGGAAACACCATATATTTT.

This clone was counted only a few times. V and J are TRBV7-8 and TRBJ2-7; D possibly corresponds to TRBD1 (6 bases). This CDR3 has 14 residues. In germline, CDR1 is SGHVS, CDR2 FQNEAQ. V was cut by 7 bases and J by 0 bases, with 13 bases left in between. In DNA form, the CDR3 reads TGTGCCAGCACCGCAGGGGTAGGCTCCTACGAGCAGTACTTC. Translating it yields CASTAGVGSYEQYF.

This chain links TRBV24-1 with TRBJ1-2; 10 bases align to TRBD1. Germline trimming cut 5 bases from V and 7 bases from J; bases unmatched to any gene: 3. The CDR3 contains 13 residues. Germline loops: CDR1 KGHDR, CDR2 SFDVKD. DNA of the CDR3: TGTGCCACCAGTGGACAGGGGGCTAGTGGCTACACCTTC. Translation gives CATSGQGASGYTF.

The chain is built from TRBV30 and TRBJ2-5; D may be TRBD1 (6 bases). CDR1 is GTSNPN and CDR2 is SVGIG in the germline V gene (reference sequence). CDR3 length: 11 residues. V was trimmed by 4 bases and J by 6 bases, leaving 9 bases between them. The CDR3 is CAWNRAKTQYF. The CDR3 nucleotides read TGTGCCTGGAACAGGGCGAAGACCCAGTACTTC.

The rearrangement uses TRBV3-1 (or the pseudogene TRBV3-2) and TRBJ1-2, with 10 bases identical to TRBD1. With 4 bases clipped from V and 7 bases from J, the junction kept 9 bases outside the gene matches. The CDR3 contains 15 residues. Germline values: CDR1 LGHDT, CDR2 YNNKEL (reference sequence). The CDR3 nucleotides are TGTGCCAGCAGCCCCCAGACAGGGGGCCTATCTGGCTACACCTTC. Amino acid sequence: CASSPQTGGLSGYTF.

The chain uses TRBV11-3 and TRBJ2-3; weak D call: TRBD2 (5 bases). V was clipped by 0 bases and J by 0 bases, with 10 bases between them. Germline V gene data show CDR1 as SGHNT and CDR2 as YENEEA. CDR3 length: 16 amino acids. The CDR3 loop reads CASSLDRGSSTDTQYF. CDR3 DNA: TGTGCCAGCAGCTTAGATCGGGGATCGAGCACAGATACGCAGTATTTT. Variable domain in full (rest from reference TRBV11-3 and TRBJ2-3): EAGVVQSPRYKIIEKKQPVAFWCNPISGHNTLYWYLQNLGQGPELLIRYENEEAVDDSQLPKDRFSAERLKGVDSTLKIQPAELGDSAVYLCASSLDRGSSTDTQYFGPGTRLTVL.

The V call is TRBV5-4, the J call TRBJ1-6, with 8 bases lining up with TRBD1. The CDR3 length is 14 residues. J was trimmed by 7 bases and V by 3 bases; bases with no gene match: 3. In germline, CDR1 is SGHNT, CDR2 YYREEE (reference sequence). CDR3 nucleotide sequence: TGTGCCAGCAGCTCTGGACAGGGCAATTCACCCCTCCACTTT. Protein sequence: CASSSGQGNSPLHF.

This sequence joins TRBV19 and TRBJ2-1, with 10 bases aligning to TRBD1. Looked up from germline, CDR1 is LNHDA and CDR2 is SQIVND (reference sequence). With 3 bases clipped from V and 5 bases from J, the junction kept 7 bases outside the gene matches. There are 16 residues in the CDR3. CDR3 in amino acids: CASSIIGQGGNNEQFF. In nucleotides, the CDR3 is TGTGCCAGTAGTATCATCGGACAGGGGGGCAACAATGAGCAGTTCTTC. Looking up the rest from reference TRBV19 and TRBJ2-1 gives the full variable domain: DGGITQSPKYLFRKEGQNVTLSCEQNLNHDAMYWYRQDPGQGLRLIYYSQIVNDFQKGDIAEGYSVSREKKESFPLTVTSAQKNPTAFYLCASSIIGQGGNNEQFFGPGTRLTVL.

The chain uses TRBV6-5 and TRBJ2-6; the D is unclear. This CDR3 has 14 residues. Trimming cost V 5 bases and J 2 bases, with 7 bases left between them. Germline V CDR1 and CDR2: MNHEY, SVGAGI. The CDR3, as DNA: TGTGCCAGCAGTCCCCAGGCTGGGGCCAACGTCCTGACTTTC. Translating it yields CASSPQAGANVLTF.

The CDR3 sequence: CAWSGGQGARQPQHF. The CDR3 DNA reads TGTGCCTGGAGTGGGGGACAGGGGGCAAGGCAGCCCCAGCATTTT. The chain recombines TRBV30 with TRBJ1-5; TRBD1 matches 12 bases. Trimming at V came to 1 base and at J to 7 bases, leaving 5 bases not matched to a gene. The germline gives CDR1 GTSNPN, CDR2 SVGIG (reference sequence). The CDR3 loop spans 15 amino acids.

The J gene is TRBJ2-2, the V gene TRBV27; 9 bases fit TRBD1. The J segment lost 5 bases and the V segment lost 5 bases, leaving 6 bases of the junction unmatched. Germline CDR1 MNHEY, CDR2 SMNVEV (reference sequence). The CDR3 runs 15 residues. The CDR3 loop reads CASSARGTGTGELFF. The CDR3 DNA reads TGTGCCAGCAGTGCGAGAGGGACAGGGACCGGGGAGCTGTTTTTT.

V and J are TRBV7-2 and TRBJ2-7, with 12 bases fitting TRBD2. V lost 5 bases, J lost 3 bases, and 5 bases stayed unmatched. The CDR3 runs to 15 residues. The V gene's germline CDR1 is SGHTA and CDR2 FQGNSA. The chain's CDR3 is CASSQTSGRVYEQYF. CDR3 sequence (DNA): TGTGCCAGCAGCCAGACTAGCGGGAGAGTCTACGAGCAGTACTTC.

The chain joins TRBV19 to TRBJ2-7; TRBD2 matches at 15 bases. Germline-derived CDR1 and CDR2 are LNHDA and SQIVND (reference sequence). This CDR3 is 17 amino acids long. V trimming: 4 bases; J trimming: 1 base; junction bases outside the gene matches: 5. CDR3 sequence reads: CASSTGTSGRLSYEQYF. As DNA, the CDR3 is TGTGCCAGTAGTACCGGGACTAGCGGGAGGTTATCCTACGAGCAGTACTTC.

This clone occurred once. This CDR3 reads CATSDLGQSSYNEQFF. The CDR3 nucleotides read TGTGCCACCAGTGACCTCGGACAGAGCTCCTACAATGAGCAGTTCTTC. The rearrangement uses TRBV24-1 and TRBJ2-1; D is possibly TRBD1 (6 bases). CDR1 KGHDR and CDR2 SFDVKD come from the germline V gene. Trimming removed 4 bases at V and 0 bases at J, with 12 bases between. This CDR3 has 16 residues.

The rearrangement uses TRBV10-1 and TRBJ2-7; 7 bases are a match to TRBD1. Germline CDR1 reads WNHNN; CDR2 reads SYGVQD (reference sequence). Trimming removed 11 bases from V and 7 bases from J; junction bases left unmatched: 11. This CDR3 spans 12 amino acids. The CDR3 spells CAEGKGAGEQYF. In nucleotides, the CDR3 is TGCGCCGAAGGAAAGGGGGCAGGTGAGCAGTACTTC.

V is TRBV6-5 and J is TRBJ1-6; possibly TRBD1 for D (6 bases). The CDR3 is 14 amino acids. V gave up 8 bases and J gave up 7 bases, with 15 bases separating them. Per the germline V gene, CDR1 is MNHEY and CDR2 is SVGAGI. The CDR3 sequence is CASSGQSNNSPLHF. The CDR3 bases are TGTGCCAGCTCCGGACAGTCTAACAATTCACCCCTCCACTTT.

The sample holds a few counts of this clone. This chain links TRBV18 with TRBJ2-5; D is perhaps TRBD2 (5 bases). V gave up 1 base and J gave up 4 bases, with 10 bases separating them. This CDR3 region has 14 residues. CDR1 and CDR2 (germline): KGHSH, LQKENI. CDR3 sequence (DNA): TGTGCCAGCTCACCACGGAAAGGGAGAGAGACCCAGTACTTC. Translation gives CASSPRKGRETQYF.

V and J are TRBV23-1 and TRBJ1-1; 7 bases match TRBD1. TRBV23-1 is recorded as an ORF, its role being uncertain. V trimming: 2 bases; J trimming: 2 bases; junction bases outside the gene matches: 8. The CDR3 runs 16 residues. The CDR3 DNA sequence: TGCGCCAGCAGTCAACAAGACAGGGCGGGTAACACTGAAGCTTTCTTT. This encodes CASSQQDRAGNTEAFF.

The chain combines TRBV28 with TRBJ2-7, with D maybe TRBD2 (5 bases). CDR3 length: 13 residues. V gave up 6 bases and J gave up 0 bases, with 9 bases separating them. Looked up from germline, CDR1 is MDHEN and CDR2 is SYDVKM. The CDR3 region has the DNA TGTGCCAGCAGATCCGGGATCTCCTACGAGCAGTACTTC. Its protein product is CASRSGISYEQYF.

In nucleotides, the CDR3 is TGTGCCAGTCGGGTCAAGGGGATGAATTCACCCCTCCACTTT. Residues: CASRVKGMNSPLHF. The chain is built from TRBV19 and TRBJ1-6; TRBD1 might be the D (5 bases). CDR1 and CDR2 (germline): LNHDA, SQIVND (reference sequence). Trimming left V 8 bases short and J 7 bases short, with 15 bases between. The length of the CDR3 is 14 residues. Using reference TRBV19 and TRBJ1-6 for the parts outside the CDR3, the full variable domain is DGGITQSPKYLFRKEGQNVTLSCEQNLNHDAMYWYRQDPGQGLRLIYYSQIVNDFQKGDIAEGYSVSREKKESFPLTVTSAQKNPTAFYLCASRVKGMNSPLHFGNGTRLTVT.

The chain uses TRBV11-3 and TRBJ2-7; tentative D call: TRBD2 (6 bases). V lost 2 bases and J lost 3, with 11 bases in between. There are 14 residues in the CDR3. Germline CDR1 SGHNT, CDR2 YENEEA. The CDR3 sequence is CASSLLLAGYEQYF. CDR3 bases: TGTGCCAGCAGCTTATTACTAGCAGGCTACGAGCAGTACTTC.

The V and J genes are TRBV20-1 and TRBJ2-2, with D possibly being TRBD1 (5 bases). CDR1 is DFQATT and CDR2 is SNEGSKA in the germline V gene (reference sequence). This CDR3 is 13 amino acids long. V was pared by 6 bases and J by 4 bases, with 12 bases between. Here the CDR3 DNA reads TGCAGTGCCAGTTCAGGGTCCACCGGGGAGCTGTTTTTT. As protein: CSASSGSTGELFF.

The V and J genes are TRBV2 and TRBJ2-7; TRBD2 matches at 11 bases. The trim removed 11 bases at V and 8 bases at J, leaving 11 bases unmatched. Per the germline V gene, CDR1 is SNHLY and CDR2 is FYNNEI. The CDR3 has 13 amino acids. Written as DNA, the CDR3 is TGTGCCTCGGCACTAGCGGGAGTAAGTCAGCAGTACTTC. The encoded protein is CASALAGVSQQYF. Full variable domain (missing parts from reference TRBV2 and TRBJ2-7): EPEVTQTPSHQVTQMGQEVILRCVPISNHLYFYWYRQILGQKVEFLVSFYNNEISEKSEIFDDQFSVERPDGSNFTLKIRSTKLEDSAMYFCASALAGVSQQYFGPGTRLTVT.

The chain's CDR3 is CASSESTVYNSPLHF. The CDR3 DNA is TGTGCCAGCAGTGAATCGACAGTCTATAATTCACCCCTCCACTTT. This chain uses TRBV25-1 with TRBJ1-6, with D tentatively TRBD1 (5 bases). CDR1 and CDR2 from the germline V gene are MGHDK and SYGVNS. The ends were cut back, 1 base at V and 3 bases at J, with 7 bases in the middle. CDR3 length equals 15 residues.

CDR3 residues: CASSERGTGELFF. The DNA for the CDR3 is TGTGCCAGTAGTGAACGGGGAACCGGGGAGCTGTTTTTT. The genes are TRBV19 and TRBJ2-2; D is possibly TRBD2 (5 bases). Between the trimmed V and J ends, which lost 5 bases and 5 bases, there was a span of 9 bases. The CDR3 sequence is 13 residues long. Germline CDR1 is LNHDA and CDR2 is SQIVND (reference sequence).

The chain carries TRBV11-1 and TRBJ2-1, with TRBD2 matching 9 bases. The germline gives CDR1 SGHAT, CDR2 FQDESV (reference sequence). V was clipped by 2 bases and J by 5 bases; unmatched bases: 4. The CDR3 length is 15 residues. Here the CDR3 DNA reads TGTGCCAGCAGCTTATGGGCTAGCGGGAACAATGAGCAGTTCTTC. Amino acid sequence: CASSLWASGNNEQFF.